The 8 T cell receptor beta chains below were found in one sample sequenced in a study of blood T cell repertoires in COVID-19. Only in-frame clones appear in the TCRdb table, and some are missing; sequencing was by immunoSEQ multiplex PCR. This sample carries 150,000 or so clones, roughly 82% of them seen once, and the ten largest clones take approximately 7%. The specimen was peripheral blood. These receptors were obtained from a woman aged 40 to 49 with COVID-19, enrolled during active disease.

This clone was detected only a few times. The CDR3 region has the DNA TGTGCCAGCAGCCTGAAAAACAGGGACGAGCAGTTCTTC. Translating it yields CASSLKNRDEQFF. This chain connects TRBV5-4 to TRBJ2-1; possibly TRBD1 for D (6 bases). The germline V and J ends were trimmed by 4 bases and 10 bases, with 15 bases remaining between them. CDR3 length: 13 residues. Germline CDR1 and CDR2: SGHNT and YYREEE (reference sequence).

This clone has only one observation. The V and J genes are TRBV7-9 and TRBJ2-1, with a possible D match to TRBD2 (5 bases). The CDR3 loop spans 15 amino acids. Looked up from germline, CDR1 is SEHNR and CDR2 is FQNEAQ (reference sequence). Trimming cost V 4 bases and J 9 bases, with 19 bases left between them. The CDR3 sequence: CASSYSGLDGSEQFF. CDR3 in DNA: TGTGCCAGCAGCTACTCGGGCCTGGATGGGAGTGAGCAGTTCTTC.

The V and J genes are TRBV19 and TRBJ1-4; TRBD1 aligns across 8 bases. J gave up 6 bases and V 6 bases, and 6 bases lay outside the gene matches. The CDR3 totals 14 residues. The V gene's germline CDR1 is LNHDA and CDR2 SQIVND (reference sequence). The DNA for the CDR3 is TGTGCCAGTAGCGACAGGGGAGCCGATGAAAAACTGTTTTTT. Protein product: CASSDRGADEKLFF. Full variable domain (outside the CDR3, taken from reference TRBV19 and TRBJ1-4): DGGITQSPKYLFRKEGQNVTLSCEQNLNHDAMYWYRQDPGQGLRLIYYSQIVNDFQKGDIAEGYSVSREKKESFPLTVTSAQKNPTAFYLCASSDRGADEKLFFGSGTQLSVL.

The chain couples TRBV20-1 to TRBJ2-1, with no clear D. Trimming took 3 bases from V and 7 from J, leaving 4 bases between them. Germline V gene sequence: CDR1 DFQATT, CDR2 SNEGSKA (reference sequence). The CDR3 runs to 10 residues. CDR3 sequence reads: CSASSNEQFF. In DNA form, the CDR3 reads TGCAGTGCTAGTTCGAATGAGCAGTTCTTC.

CDR3 region: CASSAPRDTSSYEQYF. CDR3 DNA sequence: TGTGCCAGCAGTGCGCCCCGGGACACGAGCTCCTACGAGCAGTACTTC. The rearrangement joins TRBV6-1 to TRBJ2-7; a weak D match, TRBD1 (6 bases). The length of the CDR3 is 16 residues. Trimming removed 4 bases from V and 0 bases from J, with 16 bases in between. Germline lookup yields CDR1 MNHNS and CDR2 SASEGT.

The chain couples TRBV6-2 or TRBV6-3 to TRBJ2-2; D gene unclear. Trimming left V 2 bases short and J 6 bases short, with 7 bases between. The CDR3 is 13 residues long. The V gene's germline CDR1 is MNHEY and CDR2 SVGEGT. CDR3 loop: CASSYGDPGELFF. DNA of the CDR3: TGTGCCAGCAGTTACGGAGATCCCGGGGAGCTGTTTTTT.

The chain links TRBV27 to TRBJ2-1; D not certain. The length of the CDR3 is 13 residues. Germline assignment: CDR1 MNHEY and CDR2 SMNVEV (reference sequence). The ends were cut back, 0 bases at V and 6 bases at J, with 6 bases in the middle. CDR3 bases: TGTGCCAGCAGTTTATCCTCGGTCAATGAGCAGTTCTTC. As protein: CASSLSSVNEQFF.

V and J are TRBV3-1 (or the pseudogene TRBV3-2) and TRBJ2-5; 9 positions agree with TRBD2. V dropped 1 base and J dropped 5; count of bases not matched to a gene: 14. This CDR3 spans 18 amino acids. Germline V lookup: CDR1 LGHDT, CDR2 YNNKEL (reference sequence). CDR3 sequence reads: CASSQGRSAGGPSETQYF. DNA for the CDR3: TGTGCCAGCAGCCAAGGTCGTTCGGCGGGAGGGCCAAGCGAGACCCAGTACTTC.